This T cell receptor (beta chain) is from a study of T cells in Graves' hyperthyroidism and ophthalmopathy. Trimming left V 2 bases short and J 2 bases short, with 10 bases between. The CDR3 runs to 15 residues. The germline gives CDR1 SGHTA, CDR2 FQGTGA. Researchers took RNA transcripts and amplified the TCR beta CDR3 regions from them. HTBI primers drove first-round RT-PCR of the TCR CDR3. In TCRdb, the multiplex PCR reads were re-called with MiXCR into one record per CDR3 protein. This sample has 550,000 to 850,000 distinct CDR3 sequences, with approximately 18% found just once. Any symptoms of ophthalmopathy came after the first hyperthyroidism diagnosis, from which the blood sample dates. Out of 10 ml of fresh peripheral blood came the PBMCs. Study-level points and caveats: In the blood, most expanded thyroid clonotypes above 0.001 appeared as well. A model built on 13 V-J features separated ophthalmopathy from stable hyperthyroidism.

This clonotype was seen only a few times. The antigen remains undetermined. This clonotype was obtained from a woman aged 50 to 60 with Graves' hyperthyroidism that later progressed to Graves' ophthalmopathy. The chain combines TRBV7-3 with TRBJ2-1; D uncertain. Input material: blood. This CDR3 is CASSLDLGPYNEQFF. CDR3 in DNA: TGTGCCAGCAGCTTAGACTTAGGCCCCTACAATGAGCAGTTCTTC.